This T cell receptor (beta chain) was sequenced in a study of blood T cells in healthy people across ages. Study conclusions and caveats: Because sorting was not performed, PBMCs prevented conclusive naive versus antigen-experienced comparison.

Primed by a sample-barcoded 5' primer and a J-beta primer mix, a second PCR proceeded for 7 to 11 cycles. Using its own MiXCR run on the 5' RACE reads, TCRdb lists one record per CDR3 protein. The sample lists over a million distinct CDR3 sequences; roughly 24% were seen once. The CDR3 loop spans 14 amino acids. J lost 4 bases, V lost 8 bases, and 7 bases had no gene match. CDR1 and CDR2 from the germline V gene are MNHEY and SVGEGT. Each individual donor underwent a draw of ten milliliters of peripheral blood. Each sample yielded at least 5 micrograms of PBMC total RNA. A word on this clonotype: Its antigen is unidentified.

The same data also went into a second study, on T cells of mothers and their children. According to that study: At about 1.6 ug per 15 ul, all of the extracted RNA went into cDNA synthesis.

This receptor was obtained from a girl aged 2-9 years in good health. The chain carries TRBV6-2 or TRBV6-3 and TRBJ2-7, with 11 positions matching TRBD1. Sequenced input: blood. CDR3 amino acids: CASAGTGGAYEQYF. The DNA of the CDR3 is TGTGCCAGCGCCGGGACAGGGGGAGCTTACGAGCAGTACTTC.